This T cell receptor (beta chain) came from a study of blood T cell repertoires in COVID-19. Study details: Acute and convalescent COVID-19 specimens originated in the United States, Italy and Spain. T cells, B-cell-depleted T cells, or PBMCs provided the cDNA or gDNA that served as material.

As concerns this clone: This CDR3 is also generated by other DNA sequences in the sample.

Per the original methods: For nucleated cells, counts were estimated from reference gene primer amplification. Clones were read by immunoSEQ multiplex PCR, and TCRdb kept only the in-frame ones, dropping some. V and J calls and clone size are given by that table; D and trimming were obtained from the DNA. In the table there are over 200,000 clones, around 90% of which are singletons. The J segment lost 0 bases and the V segment lost 4 bases, leaving 0 bases of the junction unmatched. The CDR3 covers 14 residues. Germline V gives CDR1 LNHDA, CDR2 SQIVND (reference sequence). The source is a woman younger than 45 with acute or convalescent COVID-19. Sample: peripheral blood. This rearrangement joins TRBV19 to TRBJ2-1, with 7 nucleotides matching TRBD2. The CDR3, as DNA: TGTGCCAGTAGTAGCGGGAGCTCCTACAATGAGCAGTTCTTC. Translation: CASSSGSSYNEQFF.